These T cell receptor beta chains were read from a single sample in a study of cytomegalovirus exposure and HLA in healthy donors. Repertoires were generated with immunoSEQ multiplex PCR, while TCRdb's copy carries only in-frame clones and drops some. This sample contains 150,000 to 200,000 clones. Input material: PBMCs. The origin of the receptors is a man younger than 40 in good health and CMV-seronegative. CDR3s include the opening cysteine and the closing phenylalanine or tryptophan. A D gene is named only where the DNA matches it firmly.

>-|TRBJ2-5|TRBV7-2
CASSSYGGLETQYF
TGTGCCAGCAGCTCCTATGGGGGCTTGGAGACCCAGTACTTC
>-|TRBJ2-7|TRBV7-8
CASSFTGSYEQYF
TGTGCCAGCAGCTTCACAGGTTCTTACGAGCAGTACTTC
>-|TRBJ1-2|TRBV7-9
CASSSQTTGGYTF
TGTGCCAGCAGCTCTCAGACAACCGGCGGCTACACCTTC
>-|TRBJ1-5|TRBV2
CASSEEGIQPQHF
TGTGCCAGCAGTGAGGAGGGGATTCAGCCCCAGCATTTT
>-|TRBJ1-6|TRBV2
CASRQPSSPLHF
TGTGCCAGCAGACAGCCCTCTTCACCCCTCCACTTT
>-|TRBJ1-2|TRBV6-1
CASSEALRVSYGYTF
TGTGCCAGCAGTGAAGCGCTGAGGGTCTCCTATGGCTACACCTTC
>TRBD1|TRBJ1-1|TRBV5-4
CASSPDRVNTEAFF
TGTGCCAGCAGCCCGGACAGGGTGAACACTGAAGCTTTCTTT
>TRBD1|TRBJ1-5|TRBV6-1
CASRDGGTVAQPQHF
TGTGCCAGCAGGGACGGTGGGACAGTCGCTCAGCCCCAGCATTTT
>TRBD1|TRBJ1-5|TRBV19
CASSIGTASNQPQHF
TGTGCCAGTAGTATCGGGACAGCTAGCAATCAGCCCCAGCATTTT
>TRBD2|TRBJ2-7|TRBV7-9
CASSSSGAYEQYF
TGTGCCAGCAGCTCTAGCGGAGCCTACGAGCAGTACTTC
>-|TRBJ2-7|TRBV6-1
CASRGGRGEQYF
TGTGCCAGCAGGGGGGGGCGCGGGGAGCAGTACTTC
>-|TRBJ2-7|TRBV2
CASSEARTIYEQYF
TGTGCCAGCAGTGAAGCGCGGACTATCTACGAGCAGTACTTC
>-|TRBJ2-1|TRBV30
CAWSVEGVAAYNEQFF
TGTGCCTGGAGTGTTGAAGGGGTAGCGGCCTACAATGAGCAGTTCTTC
>-|TRBJ2-3|TRBV4-3
CASSQDGGTDTQYF
TGCGCCAGCAGCCAAGACGGAGGGACAGATACGCAGTATTTT
>TRBD1|TRBJ1-1|TRBV9
CASSVDPLGDRGRRDTEAFF
TGTGCCAGCAGCGTGGATCCATTGGGGGACAGGGGCCGGAGGGACACTGAAGCTTTCTTT